A single T cell receptor (beta chain) is shown here with its context. This sample was taken from a study of blood T cell repertoires in COVID-19. Study information: COVID-19 samples, acute and convalescent, were from the United States, Italy and Spain.

This CDR3 is built from 15 residues. Germline V gene lookup returns CDR1 MNHEY and CDR2 SVGAGI. V dropped 6 bases and J dropped 4; count of bases not matched to a gene: 8. Sequencing was performed with immunoSEQ multiplex PCR; in TCRdb, only in-frame clones are kept and a portion is missing. The table has about 63,000 clones, roughly 85% seen once. This sequence joins TRBV6-5 and TRBJ1-2; 10 nucleotides align to TRBD1. The sample consisted of peripheral blood. The origin of this receptor is a human donor in a cohort sampled during active COVID-19. The CDR3 coding sequence is TGTGCCAGCAGCGCCACCGGGACAGGGGCCTATGGCTACACCTTC. Protein: CASSATGTGAYGYTF.